This T cell receptor beta chain derives from a study of CDR3 diversity in severe acne. TCRdb reprocessed the PCR reads via MiXCR and lists one record per CDR3 protein. The table lists more than 70,000 distinct CDR3 sequences, 45% to 55% of them singletons. V lost 7 bases, J lost 7 bases, and 17 bases lay in between. This CDR3 spans 14 amino acids. The V gene's germline CDR1 is SNHLY and CDR2 FYNNEI. The receptor was derived from a male donor with severe acne vulgaris. Sample: blood. The gene calls are TRBV2 and TRBJ1-5; a possible D gene is TRBD1 (5 bases). CDR3 protein: CASKVRMGEQPQHF. The CDR3 bases are TGTGCCAGCAAGGTCAGAATGGGGGAACAGCCCCAGCATTTT.